This TCR beta chain originates from a study of technical replicates of blood from a handful of donors. CDR3 length equals 14 residues. The junction had 9 bases not matched to a gene; V was cut back by 5 bases and J by 6 bases. CDR1 and CDR2 from the germline V gene are MNHEY and SVGAGI. Clones were sequenced by immunoSEQ multiplex PCR, and TCRdb holds only the in-frame ones, with some missing. The sample shows about 97,000 clones, over 95% of them seen only once. Specimen: T cells isolated from PBMCs. This clonotype originated in a human donor in good health. This chain uses TRBV6-5 with TRBJ1-2, with 7 bases aligning to TRBD1. CDR3 nucleotide sequence: TGTGCCAGCAGTAAACACGGTAGGGGGCATGGCTACACCTTC. This gives the protein CASSKHGRGHGYTF.